This TCR beta chain was obtained from a study of blood T cell repertoires in COVID-19. In the study overall: Collection of acute and convalescent COVID-19 samples took place in the United States, Italy and Spain.

Recruitment covered under 25 US areas and drew participants whose ages spanned about 18 to 100 years. In the original analysis: Nucleated cell counts were estimated from reference gene primer amplification. Libraries were prepared by immunoSEQ multiplex PCR; TCRdb keeps only in-frame clonotypes and omits some of them. V, J and clone size were drawn from that table, and D and trimming were deduced from the DNA. Of about 400,000 clones in the sample, roughly 86% were seen once. Germline assignment: CDR1 WSHSY and CDR2 SAAADI. The CDR3 totals 15 residues. V lost 0 bases, J lost 5 bases, and 11 bases lay in between. This clone has just one count.

This TCR was recovered from a middle-aged woman with acute COVID-19. Sequenced input: PBMCs or T cells enriched from blood (not recorded which). The chain carries TRBV10-2 and TRBJ1-5; D remains unclear. The CDR3 DNA is TGCGCCAGCAGTGAGTCGTCAGGTCTTCATCAGCCCCAGCATTTT. As protein: CASSESSGLHQPQHF.